This T cell receptor (beta chain) was recorded in a study of blood T cell repertoires in COVID-19 (dated by TCRdb to the early 2020s). Regarding the research as a whole: Samples from collaborators originated in the United States, Italy and Spain and spanned both the acute and convalescent phases of COVID-19. Where available, HLA class I and class II types were obtained from metadata supplied by the sample provider rather than from assay-based typing. The repertoires were made available in a free public database intended to serve as a resource for research on the immune response to SARS-CoV-2. The dataset comprised deeply sampled blood TCRbeta repertoires from subjects exposed to, actively infected with, or recovered from COVID-19. Nearly every sample came with metadata listing a de-identified subject ID, COVID-19 status, age in years and sex. The samples were drawn from two sources: the first 160 participants of the ongoing ImmuneRACE study, and 1,000 to 1,500 subjects contributed by 6 global collaborators. The prospective study material was composed of cDNA or gDNA derived from T cells, B-cell-depleted T cells, or PBMCs.

Paper-wide results and their limitations: The quantity of clinical and demographic metadata differed by source and by participant and was supplied without curation.

Participants in the prospective study were enrolled through a virtual design, were aged about 18 to 100 years, and lived in 24 United States geographic areas. Cohort assignment in the prospective study relied on participant-reported clinical history from a screening survey and a study questionnaire. ImmuneRACE Cohort 3 recovered participants were defined by two consecutive negative NP/OP PCR tests, healthcare professional clearance, or symptom resolution. Each participant in the prospective study had whole blood, serum and a nasopharyngeal or oropharyngeal swab collected by mobile phlebotomists. Participants in the prospective study had the option to provide additional blood draws and questionnaires over a roughly 2-month period. Before DNA extraction, prospective study blood samples were shipped either frozen or at room temperature. The CDR3 spans 13 residues, from the cysteine through the phenylalanine. This entry keeps only the CDR3 DNA: 39 bases, framed from base 1. The V end loses 6 bases and the J end loses 6 bases, and a stretch of 15 bases separates them. CDR1 and CDR2, per the germline V gene, are SGHAT and FQNNGV.

TCRbeta CDR3 regions were amplified from genomic DNA by means of the immunoSEQ Assay, a bias-controlled multiplex PCR. The paper's processing steps were these. Within the assay, amplification of reference gene primers was used to estimate how many nucleated cells each sample contained. Sequence reads were collapsed and filtered to measure the absolute abundance of every unique TCRbeta CDR3 rearrangement. For each sample, productive Simpson clonality was calculated as the square root of Simpson's diversity index over productive rearrangements. Sourced from immuneACCESS, this table was stored by TCRdb with only in-frame sequences that have V and J called. A share of the clones is absent; for the studies checked, an unresolved V gene accounts for under half, and the remainder has no known explanation. The V and J calls and clone size were taken over from that table, and D and trimming were inferred from the DNA. Present in this sample are about 270,000 clones, approximately 89% of which were seen just once. Approximately 2.4% of the sample goes to the ten largest clones.

As to this clone: The clone's antigen remains unknown. Base qualities are not provided; no much larger clone lies one nucleotide away.

The sequenced sample consisted of PBMCs or T cells enriched from blood (not recorded which). The chain was built from TRBV11-2 and TRBJ2-7; the D gene assignment is ambiguous. This clonotype was obtained from a woman between 18 and 29 years old who had recovered from COVID-19. The CDR3 loop reads CASRRSTIGEQYF. The DNA sequence reads TGTGCCAGCAGAAGATCAACTATCGGCGAGCAGTACTTC.